This TCR beta chain derives from a study of blood T cell repertoires in COVID-19. CDR3 length: 15 residues. V shed 10 bases and J 0 bases; nucleotides not matched to a gene: 8. Germline loops: CDR1 ENHRY, CDR2 SYGVKD. Produced via immunoSEQ multiplex PCR; TCRdb's table is partial and in-frame only. The sample consists of approximately 65,000 clones, approximately 80% of them appearing once. This clone appeared a single time. Ages ranged from about 18 to 89 years, with residence in 20 to 30 US areas. This TCR was sampled from a middle-aged woman with acute COVID-19. Sequences were obtained from PBMCs or T cells enriched from blood (not recorded which). The gene calls are TRBV10-3 and TRBJ1-5, with 8 positions matching TRBD1. CDR3 DNA: TGTGCCACCGGGACAGGCGATTATAGCAATCAGCCCCAGCATTTT. As protein: CATGTGDYSNQPQHF.